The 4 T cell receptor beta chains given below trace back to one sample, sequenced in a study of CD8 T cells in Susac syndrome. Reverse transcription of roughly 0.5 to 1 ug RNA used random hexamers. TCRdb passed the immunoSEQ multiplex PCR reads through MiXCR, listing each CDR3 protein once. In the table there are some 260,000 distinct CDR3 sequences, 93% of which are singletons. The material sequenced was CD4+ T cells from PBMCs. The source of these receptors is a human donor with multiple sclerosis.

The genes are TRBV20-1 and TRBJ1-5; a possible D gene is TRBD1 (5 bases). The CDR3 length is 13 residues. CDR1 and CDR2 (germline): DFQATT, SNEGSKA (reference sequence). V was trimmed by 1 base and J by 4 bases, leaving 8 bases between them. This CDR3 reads CSARASGNQPQHF. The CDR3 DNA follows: TGCAGTGCTAGAGCCTCAGGGAATCAGCCCCAGCATTTT.

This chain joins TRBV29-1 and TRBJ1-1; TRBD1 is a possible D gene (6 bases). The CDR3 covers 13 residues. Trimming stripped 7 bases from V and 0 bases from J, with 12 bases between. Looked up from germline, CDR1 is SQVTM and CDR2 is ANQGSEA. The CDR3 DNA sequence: TGCAGCGGAACTACAGGGCTGAACACTGAAGCTTTCTTT. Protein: CSGTTGLNTEAFF.

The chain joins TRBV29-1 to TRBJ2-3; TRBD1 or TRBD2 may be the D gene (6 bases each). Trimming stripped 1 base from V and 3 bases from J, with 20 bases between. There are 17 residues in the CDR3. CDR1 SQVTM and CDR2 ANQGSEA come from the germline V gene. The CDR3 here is CSVEGASGEDYTDTQYF. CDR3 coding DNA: TGCAGCGTTGAAGGCGCGTCAGGGGAGGATTATACAGATACGCAGTATTTT.

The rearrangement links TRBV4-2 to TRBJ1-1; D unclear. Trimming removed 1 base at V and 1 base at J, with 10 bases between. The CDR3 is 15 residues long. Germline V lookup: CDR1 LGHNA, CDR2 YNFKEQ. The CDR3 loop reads CASSQGEGRNTEAFF. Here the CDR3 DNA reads TGTGCCAGCAGCCAAGGTGAAGGGAGGAACACTGAAGCTTTCTTT.